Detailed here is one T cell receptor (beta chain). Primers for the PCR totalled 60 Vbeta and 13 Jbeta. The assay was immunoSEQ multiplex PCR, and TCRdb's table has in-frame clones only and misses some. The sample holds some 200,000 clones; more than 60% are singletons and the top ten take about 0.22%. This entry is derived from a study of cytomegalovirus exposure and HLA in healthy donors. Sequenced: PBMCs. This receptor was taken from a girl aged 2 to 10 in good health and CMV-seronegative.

CDR3 sequence: CASSTPDSPGNTIYF. The CDR3 nucleotides are TGTGCCAGCAGCACCCCGGACAGTCCTGGAAACACCATATATTTT. The rearrangement joins TRBV7-9 to TRBJ1-3, with D possibly being TRBD1 (6 bases). Per the germline V gene, CDR1 is SEHNR and CDR2 is FQNEAQ (reference sequence). The V and J ends lost 5 bases and 2 bases respectively, with 13 bases between them. The CDR3 consists of 15 residues.